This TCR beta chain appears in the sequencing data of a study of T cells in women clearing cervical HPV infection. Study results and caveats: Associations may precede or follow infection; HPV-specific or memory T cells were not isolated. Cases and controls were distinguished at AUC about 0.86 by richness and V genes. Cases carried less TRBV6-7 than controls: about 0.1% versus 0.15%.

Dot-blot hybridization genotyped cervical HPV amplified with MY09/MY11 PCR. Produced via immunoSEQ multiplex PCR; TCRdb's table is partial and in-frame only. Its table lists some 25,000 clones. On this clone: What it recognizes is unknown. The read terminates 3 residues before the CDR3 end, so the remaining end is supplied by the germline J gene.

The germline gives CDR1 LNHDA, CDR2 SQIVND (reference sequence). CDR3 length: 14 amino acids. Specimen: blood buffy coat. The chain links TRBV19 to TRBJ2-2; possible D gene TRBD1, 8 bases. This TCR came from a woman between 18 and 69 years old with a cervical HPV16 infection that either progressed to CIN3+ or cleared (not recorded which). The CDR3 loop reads CASNLQGGNSPLFF. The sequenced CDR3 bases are TGTGCCAGTAACTTACAGGGGGGGAATTCACCG. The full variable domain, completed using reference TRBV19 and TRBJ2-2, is DGGITQSPKYLFRKEGQNVTLSCEQNLNHDAMYWYRQDPGQGLRLIYYSQIVNDFQKGDIAEGYSVSREKKESFPLTVTSAQKNPTAFYLCASNLQGGNSPLFFGEGSRLTVL.